This T cell receptor beta chain was retrieved from a study of tumor and adjacent non-tumor tissue in lung cancer. Across the whole study: Aged about 31 to 85 years, patients included roughly 10 men and roughly five women with stage I to III disease.

RNA was extracted from bulk tissue without any cell sorting. TCRbeta libraries were built with three rounds of nested PCR, modified from ARM-PCR. Via MiXCR, TCRdb re-called the multiplex PCR reads, giving one row per CDR3 protein. The profile shows roughly 150,000 distinct CDR3 sequences, roughly 66% of them singletons. Of note for this clonotype: The junction departs from the called germline gene at one end, perhaps through a read error.

The length of the CDR3 is 14 residues. Germline loops: CDR1 SGHAT, CDR2 FQNNGV. J is TRBJ2-1 and V is TRBV11-2; D unresolved. This clonotype was obtained from a man aged 55 to 70 with small cell lung cancer. Specimen: lung tumor tissue. The CDR3 protein is CAISFGSAYNEQFF. The CDR3 nucleotides are TGTGCCATCAGCTTCGGCTCAGCCTACAATGAGCAGTTCTTT.